This TCR beta chain was identified in a study of cytomegalovirus exposure and HLA in healthy donors. Study-level findings and limits: TCR beta chains numbering more than 150 were designated cytomegalovirus-associated. A few CMV-associated chains were confirmed in vitro to be specific for CMV antigens. Rarity held for most TCR sequences, but there were some public TCRs that occurred in many donors.

Germline trimming cut 4 bases from V and 4 bases from J; bases unmatched to any gene: 3. This CDR3 spans 14 amino acids. Germline loops: CDR1 SGHRS, CDR2 YFSETQ. Notes on this clone: Its antigen remains unidentified.

TCRdb's table, derived via immunoSEQ multiplex PCR, lists solely in-frame clones and lacks some. The sample records 250,000 to 400,000 clones, 87% being singletons. This clonotype originated in a woman in her twenties or thirties in good health and CMV-seropositive. Sequencing input: PBMCs. The chain combines TRBV5-1 with TRBJ1-4, with TRBD1 identical over 8 bases. As DNA, the CDR3 is TGCGCCAGCAGCCACGGACAGGGTAATGAAAAACTGTTTTTT. This gives the protein CASSHGQGNEKLFF.